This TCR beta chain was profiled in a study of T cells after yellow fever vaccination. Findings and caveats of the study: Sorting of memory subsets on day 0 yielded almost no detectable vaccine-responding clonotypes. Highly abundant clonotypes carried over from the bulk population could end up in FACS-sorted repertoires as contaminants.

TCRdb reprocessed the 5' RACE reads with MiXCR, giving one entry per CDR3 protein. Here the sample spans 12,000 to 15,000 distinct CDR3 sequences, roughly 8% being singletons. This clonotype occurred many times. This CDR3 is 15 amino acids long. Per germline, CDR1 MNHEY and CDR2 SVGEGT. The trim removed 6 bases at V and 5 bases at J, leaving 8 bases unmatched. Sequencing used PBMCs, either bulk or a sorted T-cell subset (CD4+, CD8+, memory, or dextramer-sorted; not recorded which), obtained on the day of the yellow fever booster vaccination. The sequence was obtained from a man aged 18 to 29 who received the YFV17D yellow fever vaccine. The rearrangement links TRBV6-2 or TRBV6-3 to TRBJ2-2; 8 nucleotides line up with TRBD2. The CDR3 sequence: CASRSWRGETGELFF. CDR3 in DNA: TGTGCCAGCAGGAGTTGGCGGGGGGAGACCGGGGAGCTGTTTTTT.